This entry describes one T cell receptor (beta chain). The antigen is undetermined. Produced via immunoSEQ multiplex PCR; TCRdb's table is partial and in-frame only. The repertoire includes hundreds of thousands of clones, 95% to 98% of them detected once, and about 0.06% sits in the top ten. Memory CD4+ cells were the fraction left after CD45RA+ naive selection. Trimming took off 7 bases at V and 1 base at J, with 14 bases between the two ends. Germline V gene sequence: CDR1 MNHNS, CDR2 SASEGT. This CDR3 has 14 residues. The data derive from a study of shared clonotypes between healthy human individuals. General study results and limits: A few donors held 4.5% to 5% of naive CD4 clonotypes in common.

The gene calls are TRBV6-1 and TRBJ2-7; a possible D gene is TRBD1 (6 bases). The specimen was naive CD4+ T cells sorted from blood. This sample's subset: CD45RA+ positively selected. The source is a woman aged 30 to 39 in good health. The CDR3 sequence: CASTPDRPSYEQYF. The CDR3 nucleotides are TGTGCCAGCACCCCCGACAGGCCATCCTACGAGCAGTACTTC.